These 7 T cell receptor beta chains were sequenced from one sample in a study of blood T cell repertoires in COVID-19. Using immunoSEQ multiplex PCR, the repertoire was profiled, and TCRdb retains in-frame clones only, with some absent. The sample holds about 78,000 clones, around 74% seen once. Sample: peripheral blood. These receptors all stem from a human donor in a cohort sampled during active COVID-19.

The rearrangement links TRBV27 to TRBJ1-1; 11 positions match TRBD1. V dropped 5 bases and J dropped 0; count of bases not matched to a gene: 5. Germline-derived CDR1 and CDR2 are MNHEY and SMNVEV (reference sequence). The CDR3 has 16 residues. CDR3 sequence (DNA): TGTGCCAGCAGTGTGGACAGGGGGCTCATGAACACTGAAGCTTTCTTT. Protein sequence: CASSVDRGLMNTEAFF.

V and J are TRBV5-1 and TRBJ2-3, with D possibly TRBD1 on 6 matching bases. The CDR3 is 16 residues long. V gave up 0 bases and J gave up 6 bases, with 17 bases separating them. Germline lookup yields CDR1 SGHRS and CDR2 YFSETQ. The CDR3 is CASSLGRGGSLDTQYF. The CDR3 DNA follows: TGCGCCAGCAGCTTGGGCAGAGGGGGATCGTTGGATACGCAGTATTTT.

In its sample, this clone was seen a few times. The chain links TRBV30 to TRBJ1-4, with D possibly being TRBD1 (6 bases). This CDR3 spans 13 amino acids. V lost 4 bases, J lost 4 bases, and 10 bases lay in between. Germline V CDR1 and CDR2: GTSNPN, SVGIG (reference sequence). In DNA, the CDR3 is TGTGCCTGGAAGGGCAGGGGTAATGAAAAACTGTTTTTT. This gives the protein CAWKGRGNEKLFF.

The V and J genes are TRBV10-3 and TRBJ2-7, with D possibly TRBD2 on 5 matching bases. The V gene lost 2 bases and the J gene lost 0 bases, with 11 bases spanning the gap. CDR1 is ENHRY and CDR2 is SYGVKD in the germline V gene. The CDR3 has 15 amino acids. The CDR3: CAISEGSGASYEQYF. DNA of the CDR3: TGTGCCATCAGTGAGGGGAGCGGTGCCTCCTACGAGCAGTACTTC.

The chain carries TRBV12-3 or TRBV12-4 and TRBJ2-5; possible D gene TRBD1, 5 bases. The CDR3 sequence is 13 residues long. V shed 6 bases and J shed 1 base, with 9 bases lying between them. The CDR3 bases are TGTGCCAGCAGCGGACAAAGCCAAGAGACCCAGTACTTC. Translation: CASSGQSQETQYF.

The chain employs TRBV6-5 and TRBJ2-7; D is perhaps TRBD1 (5 bases). Germline V gene data show CDR1 as MNHEY and CDR2 as SVGAGI. The ends were cut back, 2 bases at V and 3 bases at J, with 11 bases in the middle. The CDR3 has 14 amino acids. In DNA, the CDR3 is TGTGCCAGCAGTTACGCCGACAGATACTACGAGCAGTACTTC. It codes for CASSYADRYYEQYF.

This rearrangement joins TRBV9 to TRBJ2-7, with TRBD1 matching over 11 bases. Germline CDR1 SGDLS, CDR2 YYNGEE. The trim removed 4 bases at V and 0 bases at J, leaving 6 bases unmatched. The CDR3 runs 16 residues. The CDR3: CASSPRDRGSSYEQYF. The CDR3 nucleotides read TGTGCCAGCAGCCCTCGGGACAGGGGGTCCTCCTACGAGCAGTACTTC.